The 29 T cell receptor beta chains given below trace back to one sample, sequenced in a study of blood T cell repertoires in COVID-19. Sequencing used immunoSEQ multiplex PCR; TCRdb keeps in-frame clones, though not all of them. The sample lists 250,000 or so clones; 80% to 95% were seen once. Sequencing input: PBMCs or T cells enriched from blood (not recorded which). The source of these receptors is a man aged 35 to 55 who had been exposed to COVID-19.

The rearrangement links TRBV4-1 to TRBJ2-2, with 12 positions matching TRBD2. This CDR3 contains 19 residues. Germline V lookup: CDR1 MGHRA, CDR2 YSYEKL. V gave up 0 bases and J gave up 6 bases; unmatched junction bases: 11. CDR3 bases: TGCGCCAGCAGCCAAGATCGTTGGCTAGCGGGAGGGGATTCCGGGGAGCTGTTTTTT. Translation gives CASSQDRWLAGGDSGELFF.

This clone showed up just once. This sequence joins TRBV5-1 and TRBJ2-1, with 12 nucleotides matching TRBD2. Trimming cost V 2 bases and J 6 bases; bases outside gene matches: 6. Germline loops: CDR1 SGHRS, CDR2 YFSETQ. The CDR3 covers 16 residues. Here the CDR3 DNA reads TGCGCCAGCAGCTTCGAGACTAGCGGGAGTATCAATGAGCAGTTCTTC. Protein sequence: CASSFETSGSINEQFF.

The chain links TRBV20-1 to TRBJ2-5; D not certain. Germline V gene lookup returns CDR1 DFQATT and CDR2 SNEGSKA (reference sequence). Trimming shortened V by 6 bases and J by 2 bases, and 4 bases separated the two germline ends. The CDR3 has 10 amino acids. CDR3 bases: TGCAGTGCAGCGCAAGAGACCCAGTACTTC. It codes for CSAAQETQYF.

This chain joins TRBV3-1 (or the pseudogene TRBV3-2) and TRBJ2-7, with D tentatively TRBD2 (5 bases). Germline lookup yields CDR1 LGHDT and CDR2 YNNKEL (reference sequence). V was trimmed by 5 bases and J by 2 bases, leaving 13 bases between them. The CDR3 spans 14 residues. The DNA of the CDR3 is TGTGCCAGCAGCGGTAATGTGGGAGCCTACGAGCAGTACTTC. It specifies CASSGNVGAYEQYF.

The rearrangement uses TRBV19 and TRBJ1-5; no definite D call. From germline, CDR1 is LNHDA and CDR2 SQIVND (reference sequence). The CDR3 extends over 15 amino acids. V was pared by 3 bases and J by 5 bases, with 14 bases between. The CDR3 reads CASSMRRMLDQPQHF. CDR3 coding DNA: TGTGCCAGTAGTATGAGGAGGATGTTGGATCAGCCCCAGCATTTT.

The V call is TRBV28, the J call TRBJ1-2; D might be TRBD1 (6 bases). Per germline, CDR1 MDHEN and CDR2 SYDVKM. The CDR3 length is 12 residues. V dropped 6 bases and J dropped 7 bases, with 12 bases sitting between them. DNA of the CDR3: TGTGCCAGCAGAGAGGGGGTTGGTGGCTACACCTTC. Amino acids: CASREGVGGYTF.

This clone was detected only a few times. The DNA for the CDR3 is TGTGCCAGCAGCTTAGTGAGGAGGGGCAATGAGCAGTTCTTC. Amino acids: CASSLVRRGNEQFF. This chain links TRBV7-9 with TRBJ2-1; perhaps TRBD2 as D (6 bases). CDR1 and CDR2 from the germline V gene are SEHNR and FQNEAQ (reference sequence). The CDR3 has 14 amino acids. The V and J ends lost 1 base and 6 bases respectively, with 10 bases between them.

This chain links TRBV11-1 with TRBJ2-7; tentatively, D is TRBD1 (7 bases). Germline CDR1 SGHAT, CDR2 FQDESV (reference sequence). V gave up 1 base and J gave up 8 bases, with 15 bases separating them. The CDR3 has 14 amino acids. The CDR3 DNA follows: TGTGCCAGCAGCTTAGGGGGAGGACAGGTCCAGCAGTACTTC. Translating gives CASSLGGGQVQQYF.

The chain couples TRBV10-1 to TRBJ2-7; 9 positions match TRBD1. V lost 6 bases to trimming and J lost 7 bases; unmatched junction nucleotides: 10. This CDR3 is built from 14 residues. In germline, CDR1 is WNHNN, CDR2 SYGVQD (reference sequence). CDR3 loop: CASRKRTGEGEQYF. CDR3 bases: TGCGCCAGCAGAAAACGGACAGGGGAAGGGGAGCAGTACTTC.

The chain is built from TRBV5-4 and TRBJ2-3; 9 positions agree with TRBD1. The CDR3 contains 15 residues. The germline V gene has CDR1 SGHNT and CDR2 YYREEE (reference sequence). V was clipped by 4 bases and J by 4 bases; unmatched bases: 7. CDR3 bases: TGTGCCAGCAGCAAACAGGGGGCGTTATCAGATACGCAGTATTTT. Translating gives CASSKQGALSDTQYF.

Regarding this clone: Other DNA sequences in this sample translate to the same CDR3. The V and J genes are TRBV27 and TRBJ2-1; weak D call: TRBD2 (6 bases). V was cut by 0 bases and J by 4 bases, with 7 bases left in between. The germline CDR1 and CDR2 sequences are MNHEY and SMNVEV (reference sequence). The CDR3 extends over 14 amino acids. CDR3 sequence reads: CASSLSGGYNEQFF. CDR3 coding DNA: TGTGCCAGCAGTTTATCGGGAGGTTACAATGAGCAGTTCTTC.

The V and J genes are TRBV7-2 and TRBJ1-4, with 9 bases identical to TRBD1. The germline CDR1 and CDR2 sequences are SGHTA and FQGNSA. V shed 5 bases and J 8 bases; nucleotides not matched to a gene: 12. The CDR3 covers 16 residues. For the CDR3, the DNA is TGTGCCAGCAGCCTCCGGTCCGGGACAGGGTACGAAAAACTGTTTTTT. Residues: CASSLRSGTGYEKLFF.

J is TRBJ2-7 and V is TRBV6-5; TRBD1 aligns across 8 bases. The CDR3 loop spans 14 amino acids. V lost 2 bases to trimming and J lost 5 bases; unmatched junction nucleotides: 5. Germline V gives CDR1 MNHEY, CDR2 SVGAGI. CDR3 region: CASSYDNRGNEQYF. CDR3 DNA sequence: TGTGCCAGCAGTTACGATAACAGGGGGAACGAGCAGTACTTC.

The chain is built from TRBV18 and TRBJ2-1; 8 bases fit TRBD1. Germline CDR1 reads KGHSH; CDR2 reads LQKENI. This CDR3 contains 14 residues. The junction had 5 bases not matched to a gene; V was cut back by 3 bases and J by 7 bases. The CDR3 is CASSPTGEWNEQFF. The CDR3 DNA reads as TGTGCCAGCTCACCGACAGGGGAGTGGAATGAGCAGTTCTTC. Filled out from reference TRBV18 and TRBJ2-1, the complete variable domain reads NAGVMQNPRHLVRRRGQEARLRCSPMKGHSHVYWYRQLPEEGLKFMVYLQKENIIDESGMPKERFSAEFPKEGPSILRIQQVVRGDSAAYFCASSPTGEWNEQFFGPGTRLTVL.

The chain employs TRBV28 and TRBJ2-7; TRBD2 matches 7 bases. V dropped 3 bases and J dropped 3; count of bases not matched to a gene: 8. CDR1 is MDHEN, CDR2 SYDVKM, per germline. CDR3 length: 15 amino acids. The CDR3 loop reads CASSLSAGAYYEQYF. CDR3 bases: TGTGCCAGCAGTTTGTCGGCGGGAGCTTACTACGAGCAGTACTTC. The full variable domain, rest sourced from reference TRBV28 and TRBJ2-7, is DVKVTQSSRYLVKRTGEKVFLECVQDMDHENMFWYRQDPGLGLRLIYFSYDVKMKEKGDIPEGYSVSREKKERFSLILESASTNQTSMYLCASSLSAGAYYEQYFGPGTRLTVT.

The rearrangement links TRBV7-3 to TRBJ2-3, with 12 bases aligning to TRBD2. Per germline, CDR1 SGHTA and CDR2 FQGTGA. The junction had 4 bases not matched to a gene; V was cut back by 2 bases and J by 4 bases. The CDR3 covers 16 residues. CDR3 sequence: CASSLLAGGHPDTQYF. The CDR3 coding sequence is TGTGCCAGCAGCTTACTAGCGGGAGGGCACCCAGATACGCAGTATTTT.

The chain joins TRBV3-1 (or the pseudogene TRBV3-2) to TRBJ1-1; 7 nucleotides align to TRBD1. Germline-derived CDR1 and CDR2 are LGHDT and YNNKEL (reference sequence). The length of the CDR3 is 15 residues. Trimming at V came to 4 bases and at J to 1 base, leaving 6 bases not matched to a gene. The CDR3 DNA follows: TGTGCCAGCAGCCCAACCGGGACAGCGAACACTGAAGCTTTCTTT. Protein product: CASSPTGTANTEAFF.

CDR3 protein: CAISGSSGVTGELFF. The CDR3 DNA reads TGTGCCATCAGTGGTTCTAGCGGGGTGACCGGGGAGCTGTTTTTT. V is TRBV10-3 and J is TRBJ2-2, with 9 bases fitting TRBD2. This CDR3 region has 15 residues. With V trimmed by 4 bases and J by 5 bases, 5 bases remained unmatched. The germline gives CDR1 ENHRY, CDR2 SYGVKD.

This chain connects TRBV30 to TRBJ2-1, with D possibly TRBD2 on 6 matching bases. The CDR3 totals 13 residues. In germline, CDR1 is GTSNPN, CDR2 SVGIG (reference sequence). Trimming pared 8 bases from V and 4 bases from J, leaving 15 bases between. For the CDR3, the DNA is TGTGCCCGCTCGGGAGCGGCTTACAATGAGCAGTTCTTC. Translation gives CARSGAAYNEQFF.

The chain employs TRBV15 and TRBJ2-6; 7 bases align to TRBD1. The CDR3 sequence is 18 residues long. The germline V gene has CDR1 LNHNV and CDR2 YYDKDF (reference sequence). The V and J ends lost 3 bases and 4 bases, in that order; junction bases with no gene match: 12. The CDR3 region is CATSSPIRRGNGANVLTF. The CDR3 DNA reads TGTGCCACCAGCAGTCCGATTCGCAGGGGGAACGGGGCCAACGTCCTGACTTTC.

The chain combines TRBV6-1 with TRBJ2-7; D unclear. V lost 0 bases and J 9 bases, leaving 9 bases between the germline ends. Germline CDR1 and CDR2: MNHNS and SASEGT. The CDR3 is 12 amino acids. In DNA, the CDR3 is TGTGCCAGCAGTGAAGCGCAGCGCGCGCAGTACTTC. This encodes CASSEAQRAQYF.

The CDR3, as DNA: TGTGCCAGCCGGGGAGATGAGCAGTTCTTC. This translates into CASRGDEQFF. The chain joins TRBV7-8 to TRBJ2-1, with D tentatively TRBD2 (5 bases). CDR3 length: 10 residues. Germline V gene data show CDR1 as SGHVS and CDR2 as FQNEAQ. Trimming pared 8 bases from V and 8 bases from J, leaving 7 bases between.

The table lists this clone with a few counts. The DNA for the CDR3 is TGTGCCAGCAGTGAGGCGGGCCTCACCGGGGAGCTGTTTTTT. Translating gives CASSEAGLTGELFF. This chain joins TRBV25-1 and TRBJ2-2, with D possibly TRBD2 on 5 matching bases. V lost 3 bases to trimming and J lost 4 bases, with 9 bases between them. The germline V gene encodes CDR1 MGHDK and CDR2 SYGVNS. The length of the CDR3 is 14 residues.

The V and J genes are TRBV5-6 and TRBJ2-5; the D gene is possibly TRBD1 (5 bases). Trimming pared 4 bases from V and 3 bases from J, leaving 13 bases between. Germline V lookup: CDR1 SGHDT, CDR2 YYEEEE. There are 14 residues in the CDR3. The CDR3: CASSLGFREETQYF. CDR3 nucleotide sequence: TGTGCCAGCAGCCTAGGGTTCAGGGAAGAGACCCAGTACTTC.

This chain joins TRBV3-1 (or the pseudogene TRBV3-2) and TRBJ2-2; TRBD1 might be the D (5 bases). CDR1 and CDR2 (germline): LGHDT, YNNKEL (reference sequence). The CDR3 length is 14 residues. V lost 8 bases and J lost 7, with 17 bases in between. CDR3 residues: CASSSRAPGGELFF. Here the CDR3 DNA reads TGTGCCAGCTCGAGCAGGGCCCCAGGCGGGGAGCTGTTTTTT.

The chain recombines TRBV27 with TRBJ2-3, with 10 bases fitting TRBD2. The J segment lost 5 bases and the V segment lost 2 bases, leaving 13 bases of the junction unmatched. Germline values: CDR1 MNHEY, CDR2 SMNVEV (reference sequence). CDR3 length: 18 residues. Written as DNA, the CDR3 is TGTGCCAGCAGTTTAGGATTCCGAGCGGGAGGGCCTGGAGATACGCAGTATTTT. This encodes CASSLGFRAGGPGDTQYF.

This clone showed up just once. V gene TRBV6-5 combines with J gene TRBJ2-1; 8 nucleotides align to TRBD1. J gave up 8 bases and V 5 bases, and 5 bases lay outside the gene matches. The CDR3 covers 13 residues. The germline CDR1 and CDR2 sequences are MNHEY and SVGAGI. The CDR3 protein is CASSIGQGYEQFF. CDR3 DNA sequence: TGTGCCAGCAGTATAGGACAGGGATATGAGCAGTTCTTC.

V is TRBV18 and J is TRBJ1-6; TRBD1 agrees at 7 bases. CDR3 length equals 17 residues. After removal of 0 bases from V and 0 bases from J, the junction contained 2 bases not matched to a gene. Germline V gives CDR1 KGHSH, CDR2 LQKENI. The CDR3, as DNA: TGTGCCAGCTCACCACCGGGACAGTCCTCCTATAATTCACCCCTCCACTTT. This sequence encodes CASSPPGQSSYNSPLHF.

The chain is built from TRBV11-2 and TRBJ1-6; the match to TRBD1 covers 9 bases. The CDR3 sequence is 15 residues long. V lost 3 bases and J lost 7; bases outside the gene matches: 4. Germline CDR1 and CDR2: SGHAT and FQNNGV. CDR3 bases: TGTGCCAGCAGCTTGATGACAGGGGGGAATTCACCCCTCCACTTT. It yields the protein CASSLMTGGNSPLHF.